This T cell receptor (beta chain) was captured by sequencing in a study of blood T cell repertoires in COVID-19. As for the study in general: Samples came from the United States, Italy and Spain, spanning acute and convalescent COVID-19. In each case, the material was cDNA or gDNA derived from T cells, B-cell-depleted T cells, or PBMCs.

Which cohort a participant joined came from the clinical history participants gave. Methods used by the authors: Reference gene primers were amplified, and this amplification served to estimate nucleated cell counts. Libraries were prepared by immunoSEQ multiplex PCR; TCRdb keeps only in-frame clonotypes and omits some of them. V and J calls and clone size follow that table, whereas D and trimming were derived from the DNA. Of roughly 300,000 clones listed, approximately 91% are singletons. Trimming took off 0 bases at V and 4 bases at J, with 13 bases between the two ends. Germline V gives CDR1 SGHRS, CDR2 YFSETQ. This CDR3 is built from 15 residues.

The specimen was PBMCs or T cells enriched from blood (not recorded which). The receptor comes from a woman in her forties with acute COVID-19. This chain connects TRBV5-1 to TRBJ1-2; D ambiguous. The CDR3 sequence: CASSLVLAAGYGYTF. CDR3 DNA: TGCGCCAGCAGCTTGGTCCTTGCCGCGGGCTATGGCTACACCTTC.